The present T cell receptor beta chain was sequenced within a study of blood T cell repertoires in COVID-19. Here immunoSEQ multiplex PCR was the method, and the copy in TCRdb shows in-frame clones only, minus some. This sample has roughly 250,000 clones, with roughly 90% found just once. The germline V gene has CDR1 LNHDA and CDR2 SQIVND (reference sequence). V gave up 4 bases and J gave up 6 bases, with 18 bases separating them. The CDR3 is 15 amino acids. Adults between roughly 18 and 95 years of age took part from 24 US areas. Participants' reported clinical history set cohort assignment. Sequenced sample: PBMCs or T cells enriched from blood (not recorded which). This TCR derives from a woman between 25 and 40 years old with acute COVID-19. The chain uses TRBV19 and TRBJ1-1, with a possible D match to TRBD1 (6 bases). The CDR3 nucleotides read TGTGCCAGTAGTAAGGGAGGGGCCAGGGGATCTGAAGCTTTCTTT. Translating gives CASSKGGARGSEAFF.